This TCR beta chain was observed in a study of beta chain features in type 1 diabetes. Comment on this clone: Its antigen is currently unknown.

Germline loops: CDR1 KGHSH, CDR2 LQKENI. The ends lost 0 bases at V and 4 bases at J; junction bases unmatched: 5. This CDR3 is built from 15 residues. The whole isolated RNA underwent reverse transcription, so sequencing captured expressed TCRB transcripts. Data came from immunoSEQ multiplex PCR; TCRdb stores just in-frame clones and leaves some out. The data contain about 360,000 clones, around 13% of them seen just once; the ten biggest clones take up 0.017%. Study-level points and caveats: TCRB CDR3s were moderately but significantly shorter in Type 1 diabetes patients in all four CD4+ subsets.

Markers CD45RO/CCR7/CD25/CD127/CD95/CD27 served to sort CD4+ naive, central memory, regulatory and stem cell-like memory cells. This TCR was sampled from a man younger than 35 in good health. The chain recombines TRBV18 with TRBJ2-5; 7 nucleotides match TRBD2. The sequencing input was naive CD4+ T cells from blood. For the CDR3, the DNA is TGTGCCAGCTCACCACCATCATTAGCGGGAGAGACCCAGTACTTC. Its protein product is CASSPPSLAGETQYF.